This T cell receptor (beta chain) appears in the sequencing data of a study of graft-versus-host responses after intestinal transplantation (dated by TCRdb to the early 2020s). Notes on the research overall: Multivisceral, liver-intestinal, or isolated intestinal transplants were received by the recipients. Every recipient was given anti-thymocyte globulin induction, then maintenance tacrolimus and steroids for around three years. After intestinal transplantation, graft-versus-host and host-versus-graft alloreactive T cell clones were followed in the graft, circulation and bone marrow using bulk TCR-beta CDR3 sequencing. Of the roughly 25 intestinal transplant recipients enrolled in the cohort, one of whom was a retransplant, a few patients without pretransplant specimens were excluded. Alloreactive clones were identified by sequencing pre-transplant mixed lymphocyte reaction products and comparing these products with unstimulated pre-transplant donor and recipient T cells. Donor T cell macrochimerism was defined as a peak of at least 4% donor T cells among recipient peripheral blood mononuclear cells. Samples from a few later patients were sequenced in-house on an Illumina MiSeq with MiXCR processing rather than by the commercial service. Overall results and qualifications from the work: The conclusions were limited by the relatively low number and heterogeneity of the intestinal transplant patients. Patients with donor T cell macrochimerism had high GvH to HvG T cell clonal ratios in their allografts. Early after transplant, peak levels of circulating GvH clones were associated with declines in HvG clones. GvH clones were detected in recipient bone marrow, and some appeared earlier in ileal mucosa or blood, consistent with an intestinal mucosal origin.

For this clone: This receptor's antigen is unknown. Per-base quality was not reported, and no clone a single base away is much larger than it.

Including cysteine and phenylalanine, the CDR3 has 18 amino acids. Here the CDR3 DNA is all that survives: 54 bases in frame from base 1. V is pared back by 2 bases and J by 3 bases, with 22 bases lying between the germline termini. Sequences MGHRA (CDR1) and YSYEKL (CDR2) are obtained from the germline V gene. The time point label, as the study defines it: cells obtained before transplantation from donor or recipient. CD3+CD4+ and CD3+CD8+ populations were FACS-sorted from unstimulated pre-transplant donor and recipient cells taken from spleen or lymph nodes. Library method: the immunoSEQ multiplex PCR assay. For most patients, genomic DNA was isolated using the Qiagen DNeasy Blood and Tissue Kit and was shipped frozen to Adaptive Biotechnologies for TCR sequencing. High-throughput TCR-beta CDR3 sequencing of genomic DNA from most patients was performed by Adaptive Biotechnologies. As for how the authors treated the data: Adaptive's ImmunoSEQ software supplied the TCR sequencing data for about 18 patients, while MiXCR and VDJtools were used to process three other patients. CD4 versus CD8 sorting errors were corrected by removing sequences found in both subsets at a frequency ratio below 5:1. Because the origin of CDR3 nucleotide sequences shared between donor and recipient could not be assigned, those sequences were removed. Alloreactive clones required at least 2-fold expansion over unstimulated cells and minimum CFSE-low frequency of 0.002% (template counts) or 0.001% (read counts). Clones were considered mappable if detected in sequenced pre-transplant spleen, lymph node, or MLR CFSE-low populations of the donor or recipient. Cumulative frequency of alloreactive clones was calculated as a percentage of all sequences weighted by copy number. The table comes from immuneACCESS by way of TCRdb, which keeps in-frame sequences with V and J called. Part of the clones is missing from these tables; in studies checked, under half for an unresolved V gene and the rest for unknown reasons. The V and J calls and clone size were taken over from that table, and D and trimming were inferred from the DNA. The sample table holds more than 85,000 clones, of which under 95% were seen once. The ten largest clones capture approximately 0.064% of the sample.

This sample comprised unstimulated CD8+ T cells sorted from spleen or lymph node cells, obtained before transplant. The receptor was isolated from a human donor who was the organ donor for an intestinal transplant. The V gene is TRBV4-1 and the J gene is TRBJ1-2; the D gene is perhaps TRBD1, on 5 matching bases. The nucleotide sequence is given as TGCGCCAGCAGCCAATTTGGGGCACTCTTTGGACGGTACTATGGCTACACCTTC. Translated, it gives CASSQFGALFGRYYGYTF.